This section outlines one T cell receptor (beta chain) sequence together with its context. Its cognate antigen is unknown. This specimen belongs to a study of T cells in Graves' hyperthyroidism and ophthalmopathy. Whole-study context: Blood was drawn when the patient was first diagnosed and still untreated. Study observations and caveats: Expanded thyroid clonotypes (above 0.001) were mostly also found in blood. In the analysis, a 13 V-J model separated ophthalmopathy from stable hyperthyroidism.

The TCR beta CDR3 regions underwent amplification using RNA transcripts as the source. HTBI primers were used for first-round RT-PCR of the TCR CDR3. Each CDR3 protein gets one entry after TCRdb re-called the multiplex PCR reads with MiXCR. Of about 570,000 distinct CDR3 sequences listed, 12% to 15% are singletons. Hyperthyroidism was newly diagnosed in patients aged 18 to 65 (duration under 2 months). The sequence was obtained from a woman between 35 and 50 years old with Graves' hyperthyroidism. The material sequenced was blood.

The CDR3 region has the DNA TGTGCCAGCAGCGGAGATGACTATGGCTACACCTTC. Amino acids: CASSGDDYGYTF. This rearrangement joins TRBV6-2 or TRBV6-3 to TRBJ1-2; no definite D call. V was cut by 6 bases and J by 3 bases, with 8 bases left in between. Germline CDR1 reads MNHEY; CDR2 reads SVGEGT. This CDR3 has 12 residues.